This TCR beta chain was sequenced for a study of blood T cells in healthy people across ages. The CDR3 runs 15 residues. Germline loops: CDR1 MNHNY, CDR2 SVGAGI (reference sequence). Trimming cost V 7 bases and J 2 bases, with 17 bases left between them. For the second PCR, which ran for 7 to 11 cycles, a sample-barcoded 5' primer and a J-beta primer mix were used. TCRdb ran MiXCR on the 5' RACE reads and lists one entry per CDR3 protein. Among about 580,000 distinct CDR3 sequences listed, 45% to 55% were seen once. Whenever a sample was processed, at least 6.5 million PBMCs were isolated. The origin of this receptor is an elderly man in good health. V usage is TRBV6-6 and J usage is TRBJ1-2; no reliable D call. Sequencing input: blood. CDR3 sequence: CASTNIWASNYGYTF. In nucleotides, the CDR3 is TGTGCCAGCACTAATATCTGGGCGTCCAACTATGGCTACACCTTC.